The 20 T cell receptor beta chains in this list originate from one sample, sequenced in a study of T cells in Graves' hyperthyroidism and ophthalmopathy. What was amplified from RNA transcripts were TCR beta CDR3 regions. The primer set for the first-round RT-PCR of the TCR CDR3 was HTBI. TCRdb independently ran MiXCR on the multiplex PCR reads; one entry per CDR3 protein. The table has roughly 300,000 distinct CDR3 sequences, roughly 18% seen once. Material: blood. The receptors derive from a woman in her forties or fifties with Graves' hyperthyroidism.

This clonotype was counted many times. The chain uses TRBV11-2 and TRBJ1-2, with D perhaps TRBD1 (5 bases). The germline V gene encodes CDR1 SGHAT and CDR2 FQNNGV. The CDR3 contains 14 residues. V was clipped by 3 bases and J by 3 bases, with 11 bases between them. The CDR3: CASSLDTGHYGYTF. CDR3 DNA sequence: TGTGCCAGCAGCTTGGATACAGGACACTATGGCTACACCTTC.

This clonotype has ten or more counts. The V call is TRBV28, the J call TRBJ2-1; a possible D gene is TRBD2 (5 bases). CDR1 is MDHEN, CDR2 SYDVKM, per germline. V lost 4 bases, J lost 15 bases, and 16 bases lay in between. The CDR3 has 12 residues. CDR3 residues: CASSSRGLRMFF. Here the CDR3 DNA reads TGTGCCAGCAGTTCCCGAGGGCTGAGGATGTTCTTC.

This clonotype was recorded a few times. The rearrangement links TRBV5-1 to TRBJ1-1, with D unclear. Between the trimmed V and J ends, which lost 4 bases and 4 bases, there was a span of 17 bases. From germline, CDR1 is SGHRS and CDR2 YFSETQ. CDR3 size: 15 residues. CDR3 DNA: TGCGCCAGCAGCCCCTATCGAGATGCGGGCACTGAAGCTTTCTTT. It is translated as CASSPYRDAGTEAFF. The full variable domain, rest sourced from reference TRBV5-1 and TRBJ1-1, is KAGVTQTPRYLIKTRGQQVTLSCSPISGHRSVSWYQQTPGQGLQFLFEYFSETQRNKGNFPGRFSGRQFSNSRSEMNVSTLELGDSALYLCASSPYRDAGTEAFFGQGTRLTVV.

The genes are TRBV19 and TRBJ1-2; D unresolved. Deletions cut 3 bases from V and 4 bases from J, with 9 bases between. The CDR3 is made up of 13 amino acids. Germline CDR1 reads LNHDA; CDR2 reads SQIVND (reference sequence). CDR3 DNA sequence: TGTGCCAGTAGTATGGACGGTACCTATGGCTACACCTTC. It yields the protein CASSMDGTYGYTF. The full variable domain, its missing parts supplied by reference TRBV19 and TRBJ1-2, is DGGITQSPKYLFRKEGQNVTLSCEQNLNHDAMYWYRQDPGQGLRLIYYSQIVNDFQKGDIAEGYSVSREKKESFPLTVTSAQKNPTAFYLCASSMDGTYGYTFGSGTRLTVV.

In regard to this clonotype: This may come from a read error, since a much larger clone is one base off. The CDR3 here is CSAGRGEHYEQYF. CDR3 in DNA: TGCAGTGCCGGGAGGGGGGAGCACTACGAGCAGTACTTC. The chain carries TRBV20-1 and TRBJ2-7; TRBD2 agrees at 8 bases. Germline CDR1 DFQATT, CDR2 SNEGSKA (reference sequence). The V gene end was trimmed by 6 bases and the J gene end by 3 bases; junction bases not matched to a gene: 7. The CDR3 has 13 amino acids.

This clonotype has at least ten counts. The V gene is TRBV5-1, the J gene TRBJ1-2, with D unresolved. The CDR3 has 13 residues. Deletions cut 0 bases from V and 7 bases from J, with 10 bases between. CDR1 is SGHRS, CDR2 YFSETQ, per germline. The CDR3 sequence is CASSLEPSAGYTF. The CDR3, as DNA: TGCGCCAGCAGCTTGGAACCCAGTGCTGGCTACACCTTC.

This chain connects TRBV7-2 to TRBJ2-3; 11 bases are shared with TRBD2. V lost 1 base to trimming and J lost 5 bases; unmatched junction nucleotides: 11. The CDR3 length is 18 residues. CDR1 SGHTA and CDR2 FQGNSA come from the germline V gene. CDR3 protein: CASSLDSGLAGGVDTQYF. The CDR3 nucleotides are TGTGCCAGCAGCTTAGATTCGGGGCTAGCGGGAGGAGTAGATACGCAGTATTTT.

The chain recombines TRBV5-1 with TRBJ1-1, with no clear D. The CDR3 extends over 13 amino acids. V lost 0 bases to trimming and J lost 6 bases, with 9 bases between them. Looked up from germline, CDR1 is SGHRS and CDR2 is YFSETQ. Here the CDR3 reads CASSLVTESEAFF. CDR3 coding DNA: TGCGCCAGCAGCTTGGTGACTGAGTCTGAAGCTTTCTTT.

This clonotype was recorded many times. This rearrangement joins TRBV18 to TRBJ1-1; 7 nucleotides align to TRBD1. Germline values: CDR1 KGHSH, CDR2 LQKENI. The CDR3 is 13 amino acids. Trimming at V came to 4 bases and at J to 7 bases, leaving 6 bases not matched to a gene. This CDR3 reads CASSLSTGIEAFF. In DNA, the CDR3 is TGTGCCAGCTCACTTTCGACAGGGATTGAAGCTTTCTTT.

A few counts support this clonotype. This chain connects TRBV20-1 to TRBJ1-6; possible D gene TRBD1, 6 bases. This CDR3 is built from 15 residues. Between the trimmed V and J ends, which lost 7 bases and 9 bases, there was a span of 22 bases. Germline V gene sequence: CDR1 DFQATT, CDR2 SNEGSKA (reference sequence). The CDR3 coding sequence is TGCAGTGGTGAACAGGGCTCCCAGGGAGGTTCACCCCTCCACTTT. The encoded protein is CSGEQGSQGGSPLHF.

The V gene is TRBV19, the J gene TRBJ2-2; 8 bases fit TRBD1. Per germline, CDR1 LNHDA and CDR2 SQIVND (reference sequence). V shed 6 bases and J 5 bases; nucleotides not matched to a gene: 14. CDR3 length: 17 residues. The CDR3 DNA follows: TGTGCCAGTAGCTCAAACCCCGGGACAGGATGGACCGGGGAGCTGTTTTTT. Protein product: CASSSNPGTGWTGELFF.

This clonotype was detected many times. The chain combines TRBV13 with TRBJ2-7; 9 bases align to TRBD1. There are 15 residues in the CDR3. The germline V gene encodes CDR1 PRHDT and CDR2 FYEKMQ (reference sequence). With V trimmed by 5 bases and J by 5 bases, 10 bases remained unmatched. CDR3 amino acids: CASSPKGQGINEQYV. The DNA for the CDR3 is TGTGCCAGCAGCCCGAAGGGACAGGGCATCAACGAGCAGTACGTC.

This rearrangement joins TRBV9 to TRBJ1-6; 8 bases align to TRBD1. This CDR3 is built from 14 residues. The trim removed 3 bases at V and 10 bases at J, leaving 6 bases unmatched. Germline-derived CDR1 and CDR2 are SGDLS and YYNGEE. The CDR3 loop is CASSDRQGWSPLHF. The CDR3 bases are TGTGCCAGCAGCGATAGACAGGGGTGGTCACCCCTCCACTTT. The variable domain in full, completed from reference TRBV9 and TRBJ1-6, reads DSGVTQTPKHLITATGQRVTLRCSPRSGDLSVYWYQQSLDQGLQFLIQYYNGEERAKGNILERFSAQQFPDLHSELNLSSLELGDSALYFCASSDRQGWSPLHFGNGTRLTVT.

This chain uses TRBV20-1 with TRBJ2-3; no reliable D call. The V end was cut by 5 bases, the J end by 5 bases, with 8 bases between. Germline assignment: CDR1 DFQATT and CDR2 SNEGSKA (reference sequence). This CDR3 contains 11 residues. The CDR3 is CSAVGGDTQYF. Here the CDR3 DNA reads TGCAGTGCTGTGGGCGGAGATACGCAGTATTTT.

The chain carries TRBV2 and TRBJ2-5; D is perhaps TRBD1 (8 bases). The V gene's germline CDR1 is SNHLY and CDR2 FYNNEI. V was clipped by 6 bases and J by 3 bases, with 17 bases between them. CDR3 length: 15 amino acids. CDR3 sequence (DNA): TGTGCCAGCAGGCGGGGGACAGGTCGTAAAGAGACCCAGTACTTC. It yields the protein CASRRGTGRKETQYF.

The chain is built from TRBV7-3 and TRBJ2-2, with D perhaps TRBD1 (6 bases). Looked up from germline, CDR1 is SGHTA and CDR2 is FQGTGA. The CDR3 has 16 amino acids. Trimming removed 5 bases from V and 4 bases from J, with 17 bases in between. CDR3 sequence (DNA): TGTGCCAGCAGCCCAGGGATGGGGGCGGGCACCGGGGAGCTGTTTTTT. Amino acids: CASSPGMGAGTGELFF.

J is TRBJ1-1 and V is TRBV29-1; D gene uncertain. V shed 7 bases and J shed 3 bases, with 12 bases lying between them. The CDR3 runs 12 residues. Germline loops: CDR1 SQVTM, CDR2 ANQGSEA. The CDR3 loop reads CSASRRYTEAFF. For the CDR3, the DNA is TGCAGCGCCTCCCGACGGTACACTGAAGCTTTCTTT.

The J gene is TRBJ1-1, the V gene TRBV7-9, with unresolved D. Germline CDR1 SEHNR, CDR2 FQNEAQ (reference sequence). The V end lost 1 base, the J end lost 0 bases, and 9 bases lay between the germline ends. This CDR3 has 15 amino acids. The CDR3 here is CASSLVRELNTEAFF. As DNA, the CDR3 is TGTGCCAGCAGCTTAGTCCGGGAATTGAACACTGAAGCTTTCTTT.

This clonotype turned up a few times. The rearrangement links TRBV5-1 to TRBJ2-2, with 9 bases fitting TRBD2. CDR3 length equals 14 residues. Germline V gene lookup returns CDR1 SGHRS and CDR2 YFSETQ. Losses at the gene ends were 2 bases for V and 6 bases for J; bases not matched to a gene: 2. In DNA form, the CDR3 reads TGCGCCAGCAGCTTTGTAGCGGGAGCCGGGGAGCTGTTTTTT. This codes for CASSFVAGAGELFF.

This clonotype was found a few times. The chain couples TRBV5-1 to TRBJ2-1; the match to TRBD1 covers 7 bases. J was trimmed by 5 bases and V by 0 bases; bases with no gene match: 2. The germline V gene encodes CDR1 SGHRS and CDR2 YFSETQ. The CDR3 runs to 14 residues. The CDR3 is CASSLGDRDNEQFF. CDR3 DNA: TGCGCCAGCAGCTTGGGTGACAGGGACAATGAGCAGTTCTTC.